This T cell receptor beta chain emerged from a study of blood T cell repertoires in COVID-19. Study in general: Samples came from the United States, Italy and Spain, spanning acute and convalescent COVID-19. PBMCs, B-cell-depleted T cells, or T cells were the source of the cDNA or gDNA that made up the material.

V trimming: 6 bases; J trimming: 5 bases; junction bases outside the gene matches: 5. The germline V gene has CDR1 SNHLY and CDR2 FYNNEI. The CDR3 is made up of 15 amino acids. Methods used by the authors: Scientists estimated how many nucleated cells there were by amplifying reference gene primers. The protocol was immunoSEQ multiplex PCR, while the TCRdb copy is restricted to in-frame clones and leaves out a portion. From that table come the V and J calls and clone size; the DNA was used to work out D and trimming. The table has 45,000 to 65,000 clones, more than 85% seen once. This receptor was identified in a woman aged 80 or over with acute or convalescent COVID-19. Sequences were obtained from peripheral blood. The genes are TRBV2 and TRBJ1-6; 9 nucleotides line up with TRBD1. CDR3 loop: CASSDRGYHNSPLHF. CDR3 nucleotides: TGTGCCAGCAGCGACAGGGGGTATCATAATTCACCCCTCCACTTT.